The following is a TCR beta chain sequence with its context. The antigen is unknown. The data are from a study of long-term antiretroviral therapy in people with HIV. General study points: Blood sampling spanned 2004 to 2017, possibly under older ART regimens. Subsequent to ART, diversity was augmented yet persisted below that of transplant donor controls. Dominant in the repertoire at all time points were clones expanded before ART.

Investigators performed immunoSEQ version v3.0 at survey level. The data were produced by immunoSEQ multiplex PCR, yet TCRdb's version contains in-frame clones alone and is incomplete. The table lists 20,000 to 25,000 clones, roughly 86% of them singletons, with roughly 4.5% in the top ten. The CDR3 is 16 amino acids. With V trimmed by 5 bases and J by 2 bases, 9 bases remained unmatched. Germline values: CDR1 SEHNR, CDR2 FQNEAQ (reference sequence). Every sample had about 0.9-11 million cryopreserved PBMC in it before DNA extraction. J is TRBJ1-2 and V is TRBV7-9; 9 bases map to TRBD1. Sequenced here: unsorted PBMCs, sampled 1.3 years after starting antiretroviral therapy. The clonotype comes from a man aged 55-75 years with HIV. In nucleotides, the CDR3 is TGTGCCAGCAGCCAGGGCCGGACAGGGGCAAACTATGGCTACACCTTC. Its protein product is CASSQGRTGANYGYTF.